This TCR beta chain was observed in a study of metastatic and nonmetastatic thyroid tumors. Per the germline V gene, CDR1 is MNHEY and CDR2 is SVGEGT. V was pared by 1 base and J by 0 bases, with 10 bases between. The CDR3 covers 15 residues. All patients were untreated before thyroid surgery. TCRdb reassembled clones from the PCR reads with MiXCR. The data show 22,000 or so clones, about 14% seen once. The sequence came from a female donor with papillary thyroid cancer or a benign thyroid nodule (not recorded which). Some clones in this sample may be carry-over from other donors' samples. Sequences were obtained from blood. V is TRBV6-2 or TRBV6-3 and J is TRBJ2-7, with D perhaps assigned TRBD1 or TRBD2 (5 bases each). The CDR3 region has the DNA TGTGCCAGCAGTTACTTGGGACCGAACTCCTACGAGCAGTACTTC. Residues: CASSYLGPNSYEQYF.